This T cell receptor beta chain was identified during a study of a mutant IDH1 vaccine in newly diagnosed glioma. This CDR3 is built from 14 residues. Germline loops: CDR1 SGHRS, CDR2 YFSETQ. The J segment lost 7 bases and the V segment lost 4 bases, leaving 6 bases of the junction unmatched. Noted time point: week 5, during vaccination. Topical imiquimod accompanied each vaccine dose, which consisted of 300 ug of mutant IDH1 20-mer peptide. Details on this clone: Its antigen remains unidentified.

Produced via immunoSEQ multiplex PCR; TCRdb's table is partial and in-frame only. The profile covers about 75,000 clones, with roughly 90% appearing a single time and 0.55% to 0.65% taken by the ten largest. The genes are TRBV5-1 and TRBJ2-7, with 12 bases fitting TRBD2. This receptor was taken from a woman aged 45-60 years with glioma. The source material was PBMCs, sampled from a glioma patient whose treatment included an IDH1 peptide vaccine. This CDR3 reads CASSLTSGSIEQYF. CDR3 nucleotide sequence: TGCGCCAGCAGCCTGACTAGCGGGAGCATTGAGCAGTACTTC.